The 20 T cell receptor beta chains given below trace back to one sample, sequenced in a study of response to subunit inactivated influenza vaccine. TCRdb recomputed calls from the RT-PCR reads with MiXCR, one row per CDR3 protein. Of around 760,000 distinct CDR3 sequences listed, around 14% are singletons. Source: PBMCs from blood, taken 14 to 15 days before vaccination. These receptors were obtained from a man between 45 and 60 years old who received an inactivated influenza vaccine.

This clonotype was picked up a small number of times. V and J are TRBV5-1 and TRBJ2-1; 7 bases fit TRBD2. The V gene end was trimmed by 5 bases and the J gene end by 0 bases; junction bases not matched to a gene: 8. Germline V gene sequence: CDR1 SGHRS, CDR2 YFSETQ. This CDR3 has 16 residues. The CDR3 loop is CASSFTSATSYNEQFF. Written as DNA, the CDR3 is TGCGCCAGCAGTTTTACTAGCGCCACCTCCTACAATGAGCAGTTCTTC.

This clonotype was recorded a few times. Here the CDR3 reads CSVALWEGEGYTF. The CDR3 DNA reads as TGCAGCGTTGCTTTGTGGGAGGGGGAGGGCTACACCTTC. The gene calls are TRBV29-1 and TRBJ1-2; possible D gene TRBD1, 6 bases. This CDR3 has 13 residues. Germline CDR1 reads SQVTM; CDR2 reads ANQGSEA. Deletions cut 4 bases from V and 8 bases from J, with 17 bases between. Combining the CDR3 with reference TRBV29-1 and TRBJ1-2 gives the whole variable domain SAVISQKPSRDICQRGTSLTIQCQVDSQVTMMFWYRQQPGQSLTLIATANQGSEATYESGFVIDKFPISRPNLTFSTLTVSNMSPEDSSIYLCSVALWEGEGYTFGSGTRLTVV.

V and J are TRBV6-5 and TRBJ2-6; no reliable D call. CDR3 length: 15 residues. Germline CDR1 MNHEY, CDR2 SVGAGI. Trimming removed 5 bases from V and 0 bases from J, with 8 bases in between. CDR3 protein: CASSHPFSGANVLTF. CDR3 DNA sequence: TGTGCCAGCAGTCACCCCTTCTCTGGGGCCAACGTCCTGACTTTC.

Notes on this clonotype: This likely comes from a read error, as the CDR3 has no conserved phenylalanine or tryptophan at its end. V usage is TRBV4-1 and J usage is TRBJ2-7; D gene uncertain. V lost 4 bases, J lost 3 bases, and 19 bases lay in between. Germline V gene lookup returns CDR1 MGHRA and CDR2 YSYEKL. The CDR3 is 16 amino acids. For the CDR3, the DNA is TGCGCCAGCAGCCCTTTACAAAAGACTGTTCGCTACGAGCAGTACTCC. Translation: CASSPLQKTVRYEQYS.

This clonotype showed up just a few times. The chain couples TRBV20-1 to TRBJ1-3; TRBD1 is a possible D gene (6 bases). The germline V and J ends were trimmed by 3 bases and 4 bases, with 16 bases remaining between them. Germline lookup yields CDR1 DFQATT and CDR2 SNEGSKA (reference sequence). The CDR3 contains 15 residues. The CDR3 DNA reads TGCAGTGCTAGGTCTAACAGGGAGACGGGAAACACCATATATTTT. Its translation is CSARSNRETGNTIYF.

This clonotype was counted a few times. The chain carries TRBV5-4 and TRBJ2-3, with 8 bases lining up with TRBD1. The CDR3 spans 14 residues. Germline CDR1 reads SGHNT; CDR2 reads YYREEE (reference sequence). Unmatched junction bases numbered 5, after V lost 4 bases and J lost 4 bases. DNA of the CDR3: TGTGCCAGCAGCCCTTGGACAGGGTCAGATACGCAGTATTTT. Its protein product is CASSPWTGSDTQYF.

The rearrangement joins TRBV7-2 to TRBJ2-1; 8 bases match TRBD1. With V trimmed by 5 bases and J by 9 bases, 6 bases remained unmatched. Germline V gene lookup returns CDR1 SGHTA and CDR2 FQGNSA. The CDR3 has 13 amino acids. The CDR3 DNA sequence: TGTGCCAGCAGCCCGGGACAGGCTTTTGAGCAGTTCTTC. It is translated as CASSPGQAFEQFF. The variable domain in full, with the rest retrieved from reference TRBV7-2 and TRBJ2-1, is GAGVSQSPSNKVTEKGKDVELRCDPISGHTALYWYRQSLGQGLEFLIYFQGNSAPDKSGLPSDRFSAERTGGSVSTLTIQRTQQEDSAVYLCASSPGQAFEQFFGPGTRLTVL.

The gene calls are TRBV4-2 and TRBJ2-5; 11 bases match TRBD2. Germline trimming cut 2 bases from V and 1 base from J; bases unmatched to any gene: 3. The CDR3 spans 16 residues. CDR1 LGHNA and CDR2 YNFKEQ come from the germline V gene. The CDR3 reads CASSQTGTSGQETQYF. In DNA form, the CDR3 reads TGTGCCAGCAGCCAAACCGGGACTAGCGGCCAAGAGACCCAGTACTTC.

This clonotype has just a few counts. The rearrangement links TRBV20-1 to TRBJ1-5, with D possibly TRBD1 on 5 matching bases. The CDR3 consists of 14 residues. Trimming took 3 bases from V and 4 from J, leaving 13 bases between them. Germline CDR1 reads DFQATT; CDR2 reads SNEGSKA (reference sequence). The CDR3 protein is CSASVTDPNQPQHF. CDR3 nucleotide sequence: TGCAGTGCTAGTGTGACAGATCCTAATCAGCCCCAGCATTTT.

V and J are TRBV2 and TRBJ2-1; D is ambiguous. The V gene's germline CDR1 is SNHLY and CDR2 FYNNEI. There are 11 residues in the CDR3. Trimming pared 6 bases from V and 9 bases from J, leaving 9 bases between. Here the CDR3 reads CASSPNSEQFF. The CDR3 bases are TGTGCCAGCAGCCCCAATTCTGAGCAGTTCTTC.

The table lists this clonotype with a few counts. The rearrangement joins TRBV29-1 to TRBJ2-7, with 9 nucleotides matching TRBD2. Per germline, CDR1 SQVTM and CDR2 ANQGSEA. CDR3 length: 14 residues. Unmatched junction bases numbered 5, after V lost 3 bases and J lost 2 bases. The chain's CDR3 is CSVEGLAGTYEQYF. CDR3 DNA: TGCAGCGTTGAGGGCCTAGCGGGGACCTACGAGCAGTACTTC.

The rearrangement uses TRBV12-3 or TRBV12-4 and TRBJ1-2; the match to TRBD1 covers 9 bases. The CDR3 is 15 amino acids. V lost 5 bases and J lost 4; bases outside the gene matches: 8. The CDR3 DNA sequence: TGTGCCAGCAGTGTAGGACCGGGACAGGGCTATGGCTACACCTTC. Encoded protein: CASSVGPGQGYGYTF.

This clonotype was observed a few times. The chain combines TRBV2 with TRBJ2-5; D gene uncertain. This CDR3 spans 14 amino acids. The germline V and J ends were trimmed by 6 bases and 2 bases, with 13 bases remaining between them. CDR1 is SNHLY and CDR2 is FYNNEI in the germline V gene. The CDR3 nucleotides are TGTGCCAGCAGCCAAGGCAGGTGGCAAGAGACCCAGTACTTC. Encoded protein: CASSQGRWQETQYF.

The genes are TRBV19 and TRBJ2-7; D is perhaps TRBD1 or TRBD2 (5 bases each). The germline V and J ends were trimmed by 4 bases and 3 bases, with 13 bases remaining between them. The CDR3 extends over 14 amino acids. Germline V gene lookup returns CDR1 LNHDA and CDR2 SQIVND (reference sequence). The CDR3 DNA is TGTGCCAGTAGTACCTCAAGCGGACACTACGAGCAGTACTTC. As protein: CASSTSSGHYEQYF. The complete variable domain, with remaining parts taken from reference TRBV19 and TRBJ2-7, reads DGGITQSPKYLFRKEGQNVTLSCEQNLNHDAMYWYRQDPGQGLRLIYYSQIVNDFQKGDIAEGYSVSREKKESFPLTVTSAQKNPTAFYLCASSTSSGHYEQYFGPGTRLTVT.

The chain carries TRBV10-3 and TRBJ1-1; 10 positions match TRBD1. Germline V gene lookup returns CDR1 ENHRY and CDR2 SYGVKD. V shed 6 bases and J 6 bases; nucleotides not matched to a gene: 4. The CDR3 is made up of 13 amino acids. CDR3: CAIRTGGFAEAFF. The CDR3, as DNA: TGTGCCATCAGGACAGGGGGCTTTGCTGAAGCTTTCTTT.

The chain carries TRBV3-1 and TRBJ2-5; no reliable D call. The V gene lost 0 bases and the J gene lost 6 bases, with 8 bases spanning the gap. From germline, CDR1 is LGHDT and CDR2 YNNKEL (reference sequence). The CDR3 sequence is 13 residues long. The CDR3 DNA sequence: TGTGCCAGCAGCCAAGATACTGGCAAGACCCAGTACTTC. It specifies CASSQDTGKTQYF.

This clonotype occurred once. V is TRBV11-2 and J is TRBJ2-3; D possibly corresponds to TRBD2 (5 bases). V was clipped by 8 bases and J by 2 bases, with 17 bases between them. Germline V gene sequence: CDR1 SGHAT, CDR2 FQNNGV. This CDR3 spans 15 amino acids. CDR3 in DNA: TGTGCCAGCTCCCCCCTAGCCGTCATCACAGATACGCAGTATTTT. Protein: CASSPLAVITDTQYF.

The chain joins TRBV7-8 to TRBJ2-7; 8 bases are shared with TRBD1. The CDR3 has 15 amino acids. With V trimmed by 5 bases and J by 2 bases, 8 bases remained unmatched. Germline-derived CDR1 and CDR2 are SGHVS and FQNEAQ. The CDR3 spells CASSIDRGFTYEQYF. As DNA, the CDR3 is TGTGCCAGCAGCATCGACAGGGGATTCACCTACGAGCAGTACTTC.

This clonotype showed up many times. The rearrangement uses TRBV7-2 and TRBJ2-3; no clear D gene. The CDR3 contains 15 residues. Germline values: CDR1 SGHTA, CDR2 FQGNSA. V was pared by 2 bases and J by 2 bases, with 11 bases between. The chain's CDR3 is CASSLPLGHTDTQYF. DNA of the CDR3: TGTGCCAGCAGCTTACCCCTCGGGCACACAGATACGCAGTATTTT.

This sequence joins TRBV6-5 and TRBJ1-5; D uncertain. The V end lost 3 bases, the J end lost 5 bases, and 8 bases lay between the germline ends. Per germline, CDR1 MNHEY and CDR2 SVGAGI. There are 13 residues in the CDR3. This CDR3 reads CASSYKSYQPQHF. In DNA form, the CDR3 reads TGTGCCAGCAGTTATAAGTCCTATCAGCCCCAGCATTTT.